Each of the 31 T cell receptor beta chains below was sequenced from the same sample in a study of OX40 agonist ivuxolimab in advanced cancers. Data came from immunoSEQ multiplex PCR; TCRdb stores just in-frame clones and leaves some out. The sample lists some 80,000 clones, approximately 95% occurring once. Sequenced material: CD4+ or CD8+ T cells sorted from blood, taken in a trial of the OX40 agonist ivuxolimab. Receptor source: an adult with an advanced solid tumor such as melanoma, head and neck, liver or kidney cancer.

The chain uses TRBV5-6 and TRBJ2-3; 14 nucleotides match TRBD2. Losses at the gene ends were 4 bases for V and 2 bases for J; bases not matched to a gene: 9. Germline V gene data show CDR1 as SGHDT and CDR2 as YYEEEE. This CDR3 comprises 18 residues. The CDR3 loop reads CASSPTSGRALVTDTQYF. CDR3 DNA sequence: TGTGCCAGCAGCCCGACTAGCGGGAGGGCCTTAGTCACAGATACGCAGTATTTT. Filled out from reference TRBV5-6 and TRBJ2-3, the complete variable domain reads DAGVTQSPTHLIKTRGQQVTLRCSPKSGHDTVSWYQQALGQGPQFIFQYYEEEERQRGNFPDRFSGHQFPNYSSELNVNALLLGDSALYLCASSPTSGRALVTDTQYFGPGTRLTVL.

The chain has TRBV7-2 and TRBJ2-7, with 8 positions matching TRBD1. This CDR3 is 15 amino acids long. CDR1 and CDR2 (germline): SGHTA, FQGNSA. V shed 4 bases, J shed 6 bases, and the junction held 11 bases outside the gene matches. CDR3 protein: CASSWTGTGGGEQYF. Here the CDR3 DNA reads TGTGCCAGCAGCTGGACCGGGACAGGTGGGGGCGAGCAGTACTTC.

The chain carries TRBV7-6 and TRBJ2-3; D unclear. CDR1 SGHVS and CDR2 FNYEAQ come from the germline V gene. V was pared by 2 bases and J by 1 base, with 4 bases between. The CDR3 has 13 amino acids. The CDR3 DNA follows: TGTGCCAGCAGCTTATTAGGCACAGATACGCAGTATTTT. Amino acid sequence: CASSLLGTDTQYF.

V is TRBV6-5 and J is TRBJ2-7, with 7 bases aligning to TRBD1. Germline CDR1 and CDR2: MNHEY and SVGAGI. This CDR3 spans 14 amino acids. J was trimmed by 3 bases and V by 6 bases; bases with no gene match: 8. The DNA of the CDR3 is TGTGCCAGCAGGGGCCCGGGACAGCTCTACGAGCAGTACTTC. It specifies CASRGPGQLYEQYF.

The chain is built from TRBV5-1 and TRBJ2-7, with 7 bases that match TRBD1. The CDR3 is 13 amino acids. V gave up 5 bases and J gave up 0 bases; unmatched junction bases: 2. The V gene's germline CDR1 is SGHRS and CDR2 YFSETQ. The DNA of the CDR3 is TGCGCCAGCAGAGGACAGGCCTCCTACGAGCAGTACTTC. Translation gives CASRGQASYEQYF.

The V call is TRBV13, the J call TRBJ2-3; D not resolved. The ends were cut back, 4 bases at V and 2 bases at J, with 16 bases in the middle. Germline V CDR1 and CDR2: PRHDT, FYEKMQ (reference sequence). The CDR3 is 16 residues long. CDR3: CASSWRQSPVTDTQYF. CDR3 nucleotides: TGTGCCAGCAGCTGGCGGCAGTCCCCTGTCACAGATACGCAGTATTTT. The whole variable domain, remainder taken from reference TRBV13 and TRBJ2-3, is AAGVIQSPRHLIKEKRETATLKCYPIPRHDTVYWYQQGPGQDPQFLISFYEKMQSDKGSIPDRFSAQQFSDYHSELNMSSLELGDSALYFCASSWRQSPVTDTQYFGPGTRLTVL.

The V call is TRBV29-1, the J call TRBJ1-2, with no clear D. V lost 0 bases and J 4 bases, leaving 12 bases between the germline ends. The CDR3 contains 14 residues. CDR1 and CDR2 from the germline V gene are SQVTM and ANQGSEA. Here the CDR3 DNA reads TGCAGCGTTGAAGATCCCAGCTTTTCCTATGGCTACACCTTC. Its protein product is CSVEDPSFSYGYTF.

Of note for this clone: This sample also contains other DNA sequences that code for the same CDR3. This CDR3 reads CASSYSGSGANVLTF. The CDR3, as DNA: TGTGCCAGCAGTTACTCAGGCTCTGGGGCCAACGTCCTGACTTTC. The chain is built from TRBV6-5 and TRBJ2-6; D remains ambiguous. The CDR3 consists of 15 residues. The V gene lost 0 bases and the J gene lost 0 bases, with 3 bases spanning the gap. The germline CDR1 and CDR2 sequences are MNHEY and SVGAGI.

The chain recombines TRBV7-9 with TRBJ1-2; D gene ambiguous. CDR3 length: 14 amino acids. CDR1 is SEHNR, CDR2 FQNEAQ, per germline (reference sequence). V gave up 0 bases and J gave up 3 bases, with 8 bases separating them. CDR3 sequence: CASSLAGPDYGYTF. In DNA form, the CDR3 reads TGTGCCAGCAGCTTAGCAGGTCCGGACTATGGCTACACCTTC.

V is TRBV29-1 and J is TRBJ1-2, with 9 nucleotides matching TRBD1. J was trimmed by 8 bases and V by 7 bases; bases with no gene match: 17. The CDR3 is 15 residues long. Germline V gene data show CDR1 as SQVTM and CDR2 as ANQGSEA. CDR3 residues: CSATPRTGVGEGYTF. Written as DNA, the CDR3 is TGCAGCGCTACCCCCCGGACAGGGGTGGGGGAAGGCTACACCTTC.

This chain connects TRBV6-5 to TRBJ1-2, with D tentatively TRBD1 (5 bases). This CDR3 is 13 amino acids long. CDR1 and CDR2 from the germline V gene are MNHEY and SVGAGI. The germline V and J ends were trimmed by 0 bases and 3 bases, with 5 bases remaining between them. The CDR3 DNA is TGTGCCAGCAGTTACTCGACAGACTATGGCTACACCTTC. Its translation: CASSYSTDYGYTF.

This rearrangement joins TRBV18 to TRBJ2-3, with a possible D match to TRBD1 (6 bases). The CDR3 is made up of 14 amino acids. V was shortened by 4 bases and J by 2 bases, with 10 bases between the two germline ends. Germline V CDR1 and CDR2: KGHSH, LQKENI. CDR3: CASSLQGYTDTQYF. The CDR3 bases are TGTGCCAGCTCACTACAGGGATACACAGATACGCAGTATTTT.

J is TRBJ1-1 and V is TRBV11-2, with 9 bases matching TRBD1. Losses at the gene ends were 0 bases for V and 10 bases for J; bases not matched to a gene: 12. CDR1 and CDR2 (germline): SGHAT, FQNNGV. The CDR3 sequence is 16 residues long. The DNA for the CDR3 is TGTGCCAGCAGCTTAGAACAAACAGGGGGCCCCCCGGGAGCTTTCTTT. Translation gives CASSLEQTGGPPGAFF.

The chain joins TRBV12-5 to TRBJ1-4, with D possibly matching TRBD1 (5 bases). Germline assignment: CDR1 LGHNT and CDR2 FRNRAP. The CDR3 spans 15 residues. Between the trimmed V and J ends, which lost 4 bases and 8 bases, there was a span of 17 bases. This CDR3 is CASGYSRGGREKLFF. Written as DNA, the CDR3 is TGTGCTAGTGGTTACTCCCGGGGGGGTAGAGAAAAACTGTTTTTT.

The chain combines TRBV9 with TRBJ2-2; possibly TRBD1 for D (5 bases). This CDR3 is 15 amino acids long. Trimming shortened V by 0 bases and J by 3 bases, and 9 bases separated the two germline ends. Germline CDR1 SGDLS, CDR2 YYNGEE. CDR3 residues: CASSVGGRDTGELFF. In DNA, the CDR3 is TGTGCCAGCAGCGTAGGCGGCAGGGACACCGGGGAGCTGTTTTTT.

This clone was counted a single time. The genes are TRBV27 and TRBJ1-5, with TRBD1 as a possible D gene (5 bases). Germline CDR1 MNHEY, CDR2 SMNVEV (reference sequence). The CDR3 has 14 amino acids. The V gene lost 5 bases and the J gene lost 1 base, with 9 bases spanning the gap. The CDR3 protein is CASSVDSSNQPQHF. The CDR3 region has the DNA TGTGCCAGCAGTGTAGACAGCAGCAATCAGCCCCAGCATTTT.

The V call is TRBV6-1, the J call TRBJ1-1, with 8 bases lining up with TRBD1. Germline V gene lookup returns CDR1 MNHNS and CDR2 SASEGT. The CDR3 has 11 residues. Trimming took 6 bases from V and 11 from J; bases not matched to a gene: 5. The CDR3 DNA is TGTGCCAGCAGCTGGACAGGGTTTGCTTTCTTT. It codes for CASSWTGFAFF.

The rearrangement joins TRBV15 to TRBJ2-7, with 7 nucleotides matching TRBD2. CDR1 LNHNV and CDR2 YYDKDF come from the germline V gene (reference sequence). The CDR3 runs to 17 residues. V trimming: 0 bases; J trimming: 4 bases; junction bases outside the gene matches: 12. CDR3 region: CATSRDLALTGGYEQYF. The CDR3 nucleotides read TGTGCCACCAGCAGAGATCTGGCCCTTACGGGGGGTTACGAGCAGTACTTC.

This clone was observed once. The chain uses TRBV4-1 and TRBJ2-1, with 9 bases identical to TRBD2. The CDR3 is 15 residues long. Germline V gene sequence: CDR1 MGHRA, CDR2 YSYEKL. V was clipped by 1 base and J by 12 bases; unmatched bases: 10. The CDR3 coding sequence is TGCGCCAGCAGCCAAGGTCCGGCTAGCGGGGACCCGCAGTTCTTC. Its protein is CASSQGPASGDPQFF.

CDR3 in amino acids: CAVPPLAGSYNEQFF. CDR3 DNA: TGTGCCGTACCGCCTCTAGCGGGTTCCTACAATGAGCAGTTCTTC. V gene TRBV2 combines with J gene TRBJ2-1; the match to TRBD2 covers 8 bases. Germline lookup yields CDR1 SNHLY and CDR2 FYNNEI. The CDR3 contains 15 residues. Trimming cost V 11 bases and J 1 base; bases outside gene matches: 10.

The V call is TRBV12-5, the J call TRBJ1-5, with TRBD1 matching 9 bases. CDR1 and CDR2 from the germline V gene are LGHNT and FRNRAP. Trimming removed 4 bases from V and 8 bases from J; junction bases left unmatched: 9. The CDR3 is made up of 15 amino acids. Here the CDR3 reads CASGSPTGGREPQHF. CDR3 nucleotides: TGTGCTAGTGGTTCTCCAACAGGGGGCCGGGAGCCCCAGCATTTT.

The V and J genes are TRBV30 and TRBJ2-3; D is undetermined. The V end was cut by 5 bases, the J end by 2 bases, with 5 bases between. Germline V gives CDR1 GTSNPN, CDR2 SVGIG (reference sequence). The CDR3 sequence is 11 residues long. CDR3 sequence (DNA): TGTGCCTGGGAATACACAGATACGCAGTATTTT. Translating gives CAWEYTDTQYF.

J is TRBJ1-4 and V is TRBV9, with D possibly TRBD1 on 6 matching bases. The V gene lost 0 bases and the J gene lost 4 bases, with 10 bases spanning the gap. Germline CDR1 and CDR2: SGDLS and YYNGEE. The CDR3 consists of 15 residues. The CDR3 nucleotides read TGTGCCAGCAGCGTAGGGACAGTCCTTAATGAAAAACTGTTTTTT. This gives the protein CASSVGTVLNEKLFF.

The V gene is TRBV10-3, the J gene TRBJ2-7; D tentatively reads TRBD1 or TRBD2 (5 bases each). CDR3 length equals 14 residues. Trimming shortened V by 3 bases and J by 4 bases, and 13 bases separated the two germline ends. Germline assignment: CDR1 ENHRY and CDR2 SYGVKD. The CDR3 region has the DNA TGTGCCATCAGTGATGGGGGTTTCATGTACGAGCAGTACTTC. The encoded protein is CAISDGGFMYEQYF.

Only one count was recorded for this clone. The J gene is TRBJ1-6, the V gene TRBV5-5; the D gene is possibly TRBD1 (6 bases). The germline CDR1 and CDR2 sequences are SGHKS and YYEKEE (reference sequence). This CDR3 is 17 amino acids long. V shed 0 bases and J shed 7 bases, with 17 bases lying between them. CDR3 sequence reads: CASSLVGAGAENSPLHF. In DNA form, the CDR3 reads TGTGCCAGCAGCTTGGTGGGTGCAGGGGCAGAGAATTCACCCCTCCACTTT.

This chain joins TRBV5-1 and TRBJ2-7, with 10 positions matching TRBD2. The CDR3 is 15 residues long. The germline CDR1 and CDR2 sequences are SGHRS and YFSETQ. J gave up 4 bases and V 5 bases, and 9 bases lay outside the gene matches. Here the CDR3 reads CASRWLASGSYEQYF. In DNA form, the CDR3 reads TGCGCCAGCAGGTGGCTGGCTAGCGGGAGTTACGAGCAGTACTTC. Complete variable domain (other parts from reference TRBV5-1 and TRBJ2-7): KAGVTQTPRYLIKTRGQQVTLSCSPISGHRSVSWYQQTPGQGLQFLFEYFSETQRNKGNFPGRFSGRQFSNSRSEMNVSTLELGDSALYLCASRWLASGSYEQYFGPGTRLTVT.

The chain carries TRBV7-9 and TRBJ2-5, with D maybe TRBD2 (5 bases). The closer fit of TRBJ2-7 to the DNA end suggests the J call may be wrong. Germline-derived CDR1 and CDR2 are SEHNR and FQNEAQ (reference sequence). The CDR3 is 16 amino acids. The CDR3 DNA follows: TGTGCCAGCAGCAACCCTGCGACTAAGGAGTCCTACGAGCAGTACTTC. Protein sequence: CASSNPATKESYEQYF.

The rearrangement uses TRBV7-6 and TRBJ2-1; the match to TRBD2 covers 8 bases. Germline trimming cut 5 bases from V and 7 bases from J; bases unmatched to any gene: 13. CDR3 length equals 16 residues. CDR1 is SGHVS, CDR2 FNYEAQ, per germline. The chain's CDR3 is CASSPFRRGGKNEQFF. CDR3 coding DNA: TGTGCCAGCAGCCCGTTTAGGCGCGGGGGGAAAAATGAGCAGTTCTTC.

V is TRBV5-4 and J is TRBJ1-2, with D uncertain. The germline gives CDR1 SGHNT, CDR2 YYREEE (reference sequence). The CDR3 sequence is 13 residues long. V dropped 5 bases and J dropped 0 bases, with 8 bases sitting between them. CDR3 bases: TGTGCCAGCAGTCTGACATCTAACTATGGCTACACCTTC. This sequence encodes CASSLTSNYGYTF.

The V call is TRBV6-6, the J call TRBJ2-3, with 8 bases identical to TRBD2. This CDR3 region has 16 residues. V was clipped by 6 bases and J by 5 bases; unmatched bases: 13. CDR1 and CDR2 from the germline V gene are MNHNY and SVGAGI (reference sequence). Here the CDR3 DNA reads TGTGCCAGCAGCAGCTTTGCGGGGGGCGGAAAAGATACGCAGTATTTT. Translation: CASSSFAGGGKDTQYF.

The V and J genes are TRBV18 and TRBJ2-1; D is perhaps TRBD2 (6 bases). From germline, CDR1 is KGHSH and CDR2 LQKENI. V lost 1 base to trimming and J lost 8 bases, with 15 bases between them. There are 15 residues in the CDR3. The CDR3 sequence is CASSPRTLRRDEQFF. In DNA, the CDR3 is TGTGCCAGCTCACCACGAACCCTTCGGAGGGATGAGCAGTTCTTC.